This entry features one T cell receptor (beta chain) sequence. The data originate from a study of regulatory T cells in long-lasting Graves disease. Between the trimmed V and J ends, which lost 2 bases and 5 bases, there was a span of 7 bases. The germline gives CDR1 MNHEY, CDR2 SVGEGT. The CDR3 is made up of 12 amino acids. Time point described: newly diagnosed GD, antithyroid drugs for less than 3 months. Scientists built the TCR library using RNA that was extracted from PBMCs. Both iRepertoire HTBI primers and Arm-PCR of CDR3 regions were used to build the TCR beta libraries. MiXCR was run by TCRdb on the multiplex PCR reads, yielding one entry per CDR3 protein. The table has about 530,000 distinct CDR3 sequences, about 16% seen once. This same sample was also part of a study on T cells in Graves' hyperthyroidism and ophthalmopathy. Turning to that study: Absence of ophthalmopathy progression within 18 months defined stable Graves' hyperthyroidism. The hyperthyroidism patients had all been newly diagnosed, and their disease duration was under 2 months. Their ages ranged from 18 to 65 years. Patients having uncontrolled infection, another autoimmune disease, pregnancy or lactation were not included. Most thyroid clonotypes expanded above 0.001 appeared in blood too.

This chain joins TRBV6-2 or TRBV6-3 and TRBJ2-7, with D unclear. This receptor was identified in a woman aged 40 to 65 with Graves disease. This specimen was peripheral blood mononuclear cells (PBMCs), taken at new diagnosis, from a patient treated with antithyroid drugs. In nucleotides, the CDR3 is TGTGCCAGCAGTTACCCCCTCCACGAGCAGTACTTC. Translating gives CASSYPLHEQYF.